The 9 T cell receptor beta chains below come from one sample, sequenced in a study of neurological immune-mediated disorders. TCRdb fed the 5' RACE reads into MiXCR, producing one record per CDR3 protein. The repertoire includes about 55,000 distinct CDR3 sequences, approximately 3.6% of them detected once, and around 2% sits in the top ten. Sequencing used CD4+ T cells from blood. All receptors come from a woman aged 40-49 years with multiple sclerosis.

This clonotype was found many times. CDR3 sequence reads: CASSNGTGGAYGYTF. Here the CDR3 DNA reads TGCGCCAGCAGCAACGGAACAGGGGGTGCCTATGGCTACACCTTC. This chain connects TRBV5-1 to TRBJ1-2; 8 bases match TRBD1. Germline CDR1 reads SGHRS; CDR2 reads YFSETQ. This CDR3 is built from 15 residues. J gave up 4 bases and V 4 bases, and 9 bases lay outside the gene matches. The full variable domain, with the rest looked up from reference TRBV5-1 and TRBJ1-2, is KAGVTQTPRYLIKTRGQQVTLSCSPISGHRSVSWYQQTPGQGLQFLFEYFSETQRNKGNFPGRFSGRQFSNSRSEMNVSTLELGDSALYLCASSNGTGGAYGYTFGSGTRLTVV.

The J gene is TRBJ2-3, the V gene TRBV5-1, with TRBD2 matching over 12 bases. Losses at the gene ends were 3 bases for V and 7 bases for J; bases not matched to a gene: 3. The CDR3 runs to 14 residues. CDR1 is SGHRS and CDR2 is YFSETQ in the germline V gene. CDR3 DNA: TGCGCCAGCAGCTGGACTAGCGGGACGAATACGCAGTATTTT. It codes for CASSWTSGTNTQYF.

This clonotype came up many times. CDR3 coding DNA: TGTGCCAGCAGCTGGGCCTCGAACACCGGGGAGCTGTTTTTT. It yields the protein CASSWASNTGELFF. The chain uses TRBV7-8 and TRBJ2-2; D remains ambiguous. CDR3 size: 14 residues. Germline assignment: CDR1 SGHVS and CDR2 FQNEAQ. The germline V and J ends were trimmed by 4 bases and 0 bases, with 6 bases remaining between them.

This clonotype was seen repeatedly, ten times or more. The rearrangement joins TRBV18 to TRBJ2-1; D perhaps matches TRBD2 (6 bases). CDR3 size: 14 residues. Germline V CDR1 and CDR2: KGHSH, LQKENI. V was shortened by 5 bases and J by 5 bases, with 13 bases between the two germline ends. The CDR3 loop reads CASSRNSGNNEQFF. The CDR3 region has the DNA TGTGCCAGCTCAAGAAATAGCGGAAACAATGAGCAGTTCTTC.

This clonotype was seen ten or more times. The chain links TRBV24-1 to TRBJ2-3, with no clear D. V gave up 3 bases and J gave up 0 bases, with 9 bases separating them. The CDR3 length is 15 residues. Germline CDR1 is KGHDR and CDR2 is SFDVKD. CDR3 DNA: TGTGCCACCAGTGATGCACTGGCTAGCACAGATACGCAGTATTTT. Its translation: CATSDALASTDTQYF.

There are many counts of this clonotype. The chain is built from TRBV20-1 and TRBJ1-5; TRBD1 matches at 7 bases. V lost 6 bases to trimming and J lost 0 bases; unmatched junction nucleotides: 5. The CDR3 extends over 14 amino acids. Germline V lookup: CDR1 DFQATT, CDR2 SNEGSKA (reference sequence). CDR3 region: CSAVTGDSNQPQHF. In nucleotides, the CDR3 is TGCAGTGCGGTCACAGGGGATAGCAATCAGCCCCAGCATTTT.

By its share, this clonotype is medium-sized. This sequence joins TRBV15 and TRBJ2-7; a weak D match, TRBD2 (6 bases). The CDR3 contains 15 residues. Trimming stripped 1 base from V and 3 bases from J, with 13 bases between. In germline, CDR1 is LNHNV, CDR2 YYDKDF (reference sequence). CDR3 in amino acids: CATSRGGTQSYEQYF. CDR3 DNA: TGTGCCACCAGCAGAGGCGGGACGCAAAGCTACGAGCAGTACTTC. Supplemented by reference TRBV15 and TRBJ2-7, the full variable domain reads DAMVIQNPRYQVTQFGKPVTLSCSQTLNHNVMYWYQQKSSQAPKLLFHYYDKDFNNEADTPDNFQSRRPNTSFCFLDIRSPGLGDTAMYLCATSRGGTQSYEQYFGPGTRLTVT.

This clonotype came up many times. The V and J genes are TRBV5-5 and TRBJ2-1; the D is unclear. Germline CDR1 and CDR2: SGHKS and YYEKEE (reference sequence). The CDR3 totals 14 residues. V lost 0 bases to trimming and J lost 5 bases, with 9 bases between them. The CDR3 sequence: CASSLEWTNNEQFF. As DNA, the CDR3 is TGTGCCAGCAGCTTGGAGTGGACCAACAATGAGCAGTTCTTC.

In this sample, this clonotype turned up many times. CDR3 protein: CASSLDLAGRTDTQYF. In DNA form, the CDR3 reads TGTGCCAGCAGCTTGGATTTGGCAGGACGCACAGATACGCAGTATTTT. The chain links TRBV5-5 to TRBJ2-3; no reliable D call. Germline-derived CDR1 and CDR2 are SGHKS and YYEKEE (reference sequence). Between the trimmed V and J ends, which lost 0 bases and 1 base, there was a span of 12 bases. The CDR3 is 16 amino acids. The complete variable domain, with remaining parts taken from reference TRBV5-5 and TRBJ2-3, reads DAGVTQSPTHLIKTRGQQVTLRCSPISGHKSVSWYQQVLGQGPQFIFQYYEKEERGRGNFPDRFSARQFPNYSSELNVNALLLGDSALYLCASSLDLAGRTDTQYFGPGTRLTVL.